This is a list of T cell receptor beta chains from one sample in a study of T-cell reconstitution after alpha-beta-depleted transplantation in children. Each CDR3 protein gets one entry after TCRdb re-called the PCR reads with MiXCR. The repertoire consists of some 200,000 distinct CDR3 sequences, with 7.5% to 10% occurring once and the leading ten covering about 4.8%. The input for sequencing was PBMCs from the stem cell graft donor, taken from the stem cell graft. These receptors originate from a human donor who donated a stem cell graft to a child with SCID. CDR3s include the opening cysteine and the closing phenylalanine or tryptophan. The D gene is left open where the match is weak. Clone size is shown for a subset of rows, as once, few, many or a class of expanded clone.

J gene | V gene | D gene | clone size | CDR3 protein | CDR3 DNA
TRBJ2-1 | TRBV5-1 | TRBD2 | few | CASSLASSGGLNEQFF | TGCGCCAGCAGCTTGGCGTCTAGCGGGGGGCTCAATGAGCAGTTCTTC
TRBJ1-1 | TRBV20-1 | TRBD1 | many | CSALLGDRGAFF | TGCAGTGCCTTACTGGGTGACAGGGGTGCTTTCTTT
TRBJ2-7 | TRBV20-1 | - | many | CSARSGSAYEQYF | TGCAGTGCTAGATCGGGCAGCGCCTACGAGCAGTACTTC
TRBJ2-1 | TRBV6-2/TRBV6-3 | TRBD2 | many | CASSTGLADYYNEQFF | TGTGCCAGCAGTACGGGACTAGCGGATTACTACAATGAGCAGTTCTTC
TRBJ1-6 | TRBV7-2 | - | many | CASSYRAHNSPLHF | TGTGCCAGCAGCTACCGGGCCCATAATTCACCCCTCCACTTT
TRBJ1-3 | TRBV12-3/TRBV12-4 | - | many | CASSLRASSGNTIYF | TGTGCCAGCAGTCTCAGGGCCAGCTCTGGAAACACCATATATTTT
TRBJ2-7 | TRBV24-1 | TRBD1 | many | CATSPGQSYEQYF | TGTGCCACCAGTCCGGGACAGAGCTACGAGCAGTACTTC
TRBJ2-5 | TRBV5-1 | - | many | CASRRTVYQETQYF | TGCGCCAGCAGGCGTACAGTGTACCAAGAGACCCAGTACTTC
TRBJ2-3 | TRBV6-2/TRBV6-3 | - | many | CASRDSPADTQYF | TGTGCCAGCAGAGACAGCCCGGCAGATACGCAGTATTTT
TRBJ2-3 | TRBV5-1 | - | many | CASSSWRVGTDTQYF | TGCGCCAGCAGCTCCTGGCGGGTCGGCACAGATACGCAGTATTTT
TRBJ2-1 | TRBV20-1 | TRBD2 | - | CSAPRGTSYNEQFF | TGCAGTGCTCCGCGGGGGACTTCCTACAATGAGCAGTTCTTC
TRBJ2-1 | TRBV20-1 | - | many | CSAIANRGGQFF | TGCAGTGCTATTGCCAACCGAGGTGGGCAGTTCTTC
TRBJ1-1 | TRBV7-9 | TRBD1 | few | CASSLKGAWKSGTEAFF | TGTGCCAGCAGCCTAAAGGGGGCGTGGAAGTCGGGCACTGAAGCTTTCTTT
TRBJ2-3 | TRBV5-5 | - | many | CASSRPQADTQYF | TGTGCCAGCAGCCGCCCACAGGCAGATACGCAGTATTTT
TRBJ2-7 | TRBV18 | - | many | CASSPNRGYEQYF | TGTGCCAGCTCACCCAACCGGGGCTACGAGCAGTACTTC
TRBJ2-7 | TRBV6-5 | - | many | CASSPNSPSYEQYF | TGTGCCAGCAGTCCCAACAGTCCCTCCTACGAGCAGTACTTC
TRBJ1-5 | TRBV7-8 | - | many | CATQGNASNQPQHF | TGTGCCACCCAGGGGAATGCGAGCAATCAGCCCCAGCATTTT
TRBJ2-4 | TRBV5-1 | - | many | CASSLGGSWDIQYF | TGCGCCAGCAGCTTGGGGGGCAGTTGGGACATTCAGTACTTC
TRBJ1-3 | TRBV7-8 | - | few | CASSLRVGAAGAGNTIYF | TGTGCCAGCAGCTTAAGGGTCGGGGCAGCCGGTGCTGGAAACACCATATATTTT
TRBJ1-1 | TRBV7-2 | - | many | CASSLVGGIPNTEAFF | TGTGCCAGCAGCTTAGTGGGGGGGATACCGAACACTGAAGCTTTCTTT
TRBJ2-7 | TRBV7-9 | - | few | CASSLDARAAEQYF | TGTGCCAGCAGCTTAGACGCCAGGGCGGCCGAGCAGTACTTC
TRBJ1-4 | TRBV5-5 | - | many | CASRAASTNEKLFF | TGTGCCAGCCGGGCAGCCTCAACTAATGAAAAACTGTTTTTT
TRBJ1-1 | TRBV29-1 | TRBD1 | many | CSVAGTARANTEAFF | TGCAGCGTTGCTGGGACAGCTAGAGCTAACACTGAAGCTTTCTTT
TRBJ2-1 | TRBV3-1 | - | - | CASSQDPSSSYNEQFF | TGTGCCAGCAGCCAAGACCCGAGTAGCTCCTACAATGAGCAGTTCTTC
TRBJ2-3 | TRBV5-1 | - | many | CASSLGGTAQYF | TGCGCCAGCAGCTTAGGTGGGACCGCGCAGTATTTT
TRBJ2-1 | TRBV12-3/TRBV12-4 | TRBD2 | many | CASSFSGGTYNEQFF | TGTGCCAGCAGTTTTTCGGGGGGGACCTACAATGAGCAGTTCTTC
TRBJ1-1 | TRBV20-1 | - | many | CSARYQNTEAFF | TGCAGTGCTAGGTACCAGAACACTGAAGCTTTCTTT
TRBJ1-2 | TRBV2 | - | many | CASSPDKRYGYTF | TGTGCCAGCAGCCCAGACAAACGCTATGGCTACACCTTC
TRBJ1-2 | TRBV12-3/TRBV12-4 | TRBD1 | - | CASSPGTGGYGHTF | TGTGCCAGCAGTCCCGGGACAGGCGGTTATGGCCACACCTTC
TRBJ2-2 | TRBV28 | - | many | CASSFPGTDTGELFF | TGTGCCAGCAGTTTTCCAGGGACCGACACCGGGGAGCTGTTTTTT
TRBJ2-2 | TRBV12-3/TRBV12-4 | TRBD1 | many | CASSPRTGGGGELFF | TGTGCCAGCAGTCCACGGACAGGGGGAGGCGGGGAGCTGTTTTTT
TRBJ2-7 | TRBV5-6 | - | many | CASSLSGWEQYF | TGTGCCAGCAGCTTGTCTGGGTGGGAGCAGTACTTC
TRBJ2-1 | TRBV20-1 | TRBD2 | many | CSARVGSGGTGYNEQFF | TGCAGTGCTAGAGTTGGTAGCGGGGGCACTGGTTACAATGAGCAGTTCTTC
TRBJ1-2 | TRBV4-2 | - | few | CASSPAGANGWGYTF | TGTGCCAGCAGCCCGGCGGGGGCGAACGGATGGGGCTACACCTTC
TRBJ2-1 | TRBV10-3 | TRBD1 | many | CAIRWTGEAGNEQFF | TGTGCCATCAGATGGACAGGGGAGGCGGGCAATGAGCAGTTCTTC
TRBJ2-4 | TRBV5-1 | TRBD2 | many | CASTPLAGGRDIQYF | TGCGCCAGCACCCCACTAGCGGGGGGGCGTGACATTCAGTACTTC
TRBJ2-1 | TRBV10-3 | TRBD2 | many | CAISEWTSGGVGEQFF | TGTGCCATCAGTGAGTGGACTAGCGGGGGAGTAGGTGAGCAGTTCTTC
TRBJ2-3 | TRBV5-1 | - | many | CASSLRDFDTDTQYF | TGCGCCAGCAGCTTGCGGGATTTCGACACAGATACGCAGTATTTT
TRBJ2-5 | TRBV10-3 | TRBD1 | many | CAISQTGDGQETQYF | TGTGCCATCAGCCAGACAGGGGACGGCCAAGAGACCCAGTACTTC
TRBJ2-2 | TRBV20-1 | - | many | CSAAHWGGELFF | TGCAGTGCTGCCCACTGGGGAGGGGAGCTGTTTTTT
TRBJ1-2 | TRBV30 | TRBD1 | - | CAWSVMDRDNYGYTF | TGTGCCTGGAGTGTCATGGACAGGGACAACTATGGCTACACCTTC
TRBJ2-7 | TRBV5-1 | - | - | CASSLADGGGYEQYF | TGCGCCAGCAGCTTGGCCGACGGTGGGGGCTACGAGCAGTACTTC
TRBJ1-1 | TRBV7-9 | - | many | CASSTQGTEAFF | TGTGCCAGCAGCACGCAGGGGACTGAAGCTTTCTTT
TRBJ2-1 | TRBV5-1 | TRBD1 | many | CASSLEPGQYNEQFF | TGCGCCAGCAGCTTGGAACCGGGACAGTACAATGAGCAGTTCTTC
TRBJ2-1 | TRBV12-3/TRBV12-4 | TRBD2 | many | CASSRPAGDYNEQFF | TGTGCCAGCAGCCGCCCAGCGGGGGACTACAATGAGCAGTTCTTC